These 5 T cell receptor beta chains originate from one sample sequenced in a study of blood T cell repertoires in COVID-19. The assay was immunoSEQ multiplex PCR, and TCRdb's table has in-frame clones only and misses some. The table lists 110,000 to 150,000 clones, 80% to 85% of them singletons. The material sequenced was peripheral blood. These TCRs come from a human donor in a cohort sampled during active COVID-19.

The chain carries TRBV7-2 and TRBJ1-1; TRBD1 is a possible D gene (5 bases). The CDR3 has 12 residues. Germline assignment: CDR1 SGHTA and CDR2 FQGNSA. V gave up 2 bases and J gave up 8 bases, with 9 bases separating them. CDR3 sequence reads: CASSLRGFEAFF. The DNA of the CDR3 is TGTGCCAGCAGCTTACGGGGGTTCGAAGCTTTCTTT.

The chain recombines TRBV15 with TRBJ2-3; D not resolved. Trimming took 5 bases from V and 3 from J, leaving 18 bases between them. CDR1 and CDR2 from the germline V gene are LNHNV and YYDKDF (reference sequence). The CDR3 extends over 16 amino acids. Here the CDR3 reads CATSPRFVRETDTQYF. Written as DNA, the CDR3 is TGTGCCACCAGCCCACGGTTTGTGCGAGAAACAGATACGCAGTATTTT. The whole variable domain, remainder taken from reference TRBV15 and TRBJ2-3, is DAMVIQNPRYQVTQFGKPVTLSCSQTLNHNVMYWYQQKSSQAPKLLFHYYDKDFNNEADTPDNFQSRRPNTSFCFLDIRSPGLGDTAMYLCATSPRFVRETDTQYFGPGTRLTVL.

This clone has only one observation. V is TRBV18 and J is TRBJ2-5, with 8 bases lining up with TRBD2. The CDR3 has 14 amino acids. J lost 3 bases, V lost 3 bases, and 3 bases had no gene match. CDR1 is KGHSH and CDR2 is LQKENI in the germline V gene. The CDR3: CASSPTSGEETQYF. CDR3 nucleotides: TGTGCCAGCTCACCCACTAGCGGTGAAGAGACCCAGTACTTC.

J is TRBJ2-1 and V is TRBV5-6; 8 bases map to TRBD2. Germline CDR1 and CDR2: SGHDT and YYEEEE. The CDR3 is 13 amino acids. V shed 4 bases and J 8 bases; nucleotides not matched to a gene: 5. CDR3 amino acids: CASSAGLVHEQFF. The CDR3 nucleotides read TGTGCCAGCAGCGCGGGACTAGTTCATGAGCAGTTCTTC.

CDR3 sequence (DNA): TGTGCCAGCAGCTTGGTGGACAGCTACGAGCAGTACTTC. The encoded protein is CASSLVDSYEQYF. The rearrangement links TRBV5-6 to TRBJ2-7, with a tentative D call TRBD1 (6 bases). Trimming took off 0 bases at V and 3 bases at J, with 7 bases between the two ends. Germline CDR1 is SGHDT and CDR2 is YYEEEE. This CDR3 spans 13 amino acids.